A selection of T cell receptor beta chains follows, all from one sample in a study of OX40 agonist ivuxolimab in advanced cancers. Measured with immunoSEQ multiplex PCR; TCRdb has only the in-frame clones, and not every one. The profile shows over 80,000 clones, 90% to 95% of them singletons. The sequencing used CD4+ or CD8+ T cells sorted from blood, collected in a trial of the OX40 agonist ivuxolimab. These receptor sequences come from an adult with an advanced solid tumor such as melanoma, head and neck, liver or kidney cancer. Both conserved end residues are part of each CDR3. D genes are given only for firm matches. Clone size appears in some rows only: once, few, many, or a class for an expanded clone.

>TRBV2|.|TRBJ1-6|few
CASSRQVNSPLHF
TGTGCCAGCAGTAGACAAGTTAATTCACCCCTCCACTTT
>TRBV6-5|.|TRBJ2-5|.
CASSIGSGSGETQYF
TGTGCCAGCAGTATTGGAAGTGGGAGTGGAGAGACCCAGTACTTC
>TRBV10-3|TRBD2|TRBJ2-3|.
CAIMRKAGEGSDTQYF
TGTGCCATCATGCGAAAAGCGGGAGAGGGTTCAGATACGCAGTATTTT
>TRBV5-6|.|TRBJ2-1|.
CASSLVAWGRDEQFF
TGTGCCAGCAGCTTGGTGGCGTGGGGTCGGGATGAGCAGTTCTTC
>TRBV7-9|.|TRBJ1-2|.
CASSLKASNYGYTF
TGTGCCAGCAGCTTAAAGGCCTCTAACTATGGCTACACCTTC
>TRBV25-1|TRBD1|TRBJ1-6|.
CASRPGQNSPLHF
TGTGCCAGCCGGCCGGGACAGAATTCACCCCTCCACTTT
>TRBV5-1|.|TRBJ2-3|.
CASSLQGGADTQYF
TGCGCCAGCAGCTTACAGGGAGGCGCAGATACGCAGTATTTT
>TRBV6-5|.|TRBJ2-3|.
CASSYSGPLTDTQYF
TGTGCCAGCAGTTACAGTGGGCCCCTTACAGATACGCAGTATTTT
>TRBV6-5|.|TRBJ1-5|.
CASSYSTTGNQPQHF
TGTGCCAGCAGTTACTCAACGACAGGCAATCAGCCCCAGCATTTT
>TRBV28|.|TRBJ2-7|.
CASMIQGNPYEQYF
TGTGCCAGCATGATACAGGGTAACCCCTACGAGCAGTACTTC
>TRBV7-2|TRBD2|TRBJ2-7|.
CASSELGGTYEQYF
TGTGCCAGCAGCGAACTGGGGGGGACCTACGAGCAGTACTTC
>TRBV7-6|.|TRBJ2-3|.
CASSLEGGPDTQYF
TGTGCCAGCAGCCTCGAGGGGGGGCCAGATACGCAGTATTTT
>TRBV4-1|TRBD2|TRBJ2-2|few
CASGRGLAGVGTGELFF
TGCGCCAGCGGGAGGGGGCTAGCGGGAGTCGGAACCGGGGAGCTGTTTTTT
>TRBV7-9|TRBD2|TRBJ2-7|.
CASSLGLAATYEQYF
TGTGCCAGCAGCTTAGGACTAGCGGCGACCTACGAGCAGTACTTC
>TRBV9|.|TRBJ1-3|.
CASSERGNTIYF
TGTGCCAGCAGCGAGCGTGGAAACACCATATATTTT
>TRBV28|.|TRBJ1-2|.
CASSFPVGQGYGYTF
TGTGCCAGCAGTTTCCCTGTAGGGCAGGGCTATGGCTACACCTTC
>TRBV4-3|.|TRBJ2-5|.
CASSQASAGVQETQYF
TGCGCCAGCAGCCAAGCGTCGGCAGGGGTCCAAGAGACCCAGTACTTC
>TRBV29-1|.|TRBJ1-2|.
CSVEATDGYTF
TGCAGCGTTGAAGCCACAGATGGCTACACCTTC
>TRBV5-1|TRBD1|TRBJ2-2|.
CASSYGTGNTGELFF
TGCGCCAGCAGCTATGGGACAGGAAACACCGGGGAGCTGTTTTTT
>TRBV5-1|TRBD1|TRBJ1-4|.
CASSLSRPGQGEKLFF
TGCGCCAGCAGCTTGTCGAGACCGGGACAGGGTGAAAAACTGTTTTTT
>TRBV7-2|.|TRBJ1-5|.
CASSLFVGQPQHF
TGTGCCAGCAGCTTATTCGTGGGGCAGCCCCAGCATTTT
>TRBV18|TRBD1|TRBJ2-1|once
CASRRTGLDEQFF
TGTGCCAGCCGGCGGACAGGGTTGGATGAGCAGTTCTTC
>TRBV5-3|TRBD1|TRBJ2-7|once
CARGKSASQLDRGIHEQYF
TGTGCCAGAGGAAAGTCAGCTTCCCAACTAGACAGGGGAATACACGAGCAGTACTTC
>TRBV5-1|.|TRBJ2-2|.
CASTEGLGTGELFF
TGCGCCAGCACGGAGGGCCTAGGGACCGGGGAGCTGTTTTTT
>TRBV2|.|TRBJ1-2|.
CASSEGKGGAWGGYTF
TGTGCCAGCAGTGAAGGAAAAGGGGGGGCTTGGGGTGGCTACACCTTC
>TRBV20-1|.|TRBJ2-1|.
CSARGYNEQFF
TGCAGTGCTAGGGGTTACAATGAGCAGTTCTTC
>TRBV9|.|TRBJ2-1|.
CASSVDGSYNEQFF
TGTGCCAGCAGCGTAGATGGGAGCTACAATGAGCAGTTCTTC
>TRBV14|.|TRBJ1-2|.
CASSLQGSGYTF
TGTGCCAGCAGCCTGCAGGGATCTGGCTACACCTTC
>TRBV25-1|TRBD1|TRBJ1-6|.
CASSSLGTGDRPLHF
TGTGCCAGCAGTTCACTTGGGACAGGGGATCGTCCCCTCCACTTT
>TRBV25-1|.|TRBJ1-2|.
CASIGQGNYGYTF
TGTGCCAGCATAGGTCAGGGAAACTATGGCTACACCTTC
>TRBV7-9|TRBD2|TRBJ2-7|.
CASSTDSLLAGGQRYEQYF
TGTGCCAGCAGCACTGACAGTCTGCTAGCGGGAGGCCAGCGGTACGAGCAGTACTTC
>TRBV21-1|.|TRBJ1-1|once
CASSGGGANTEAFF
TGTGCCAGCAGCGGAGGAGGGGCGAACACTGAAGCTTTCTTT
>TRBV28|.|TRBJ2-5|.
CASSFELREETQYF
TGTGCCAGCAGTTTCGAATTGAGGGAAGAGACCCAGTACTTC
>TRBV28|.|TRBJ1-1|.
CASRTAPYTEAFF
TGTGCCAGTAGGACAGCCCCGTACACTGAAGCTTTCTTT
>TRBV7-2|.|TRBJ2-5|.
CASSKDSPAGETQYF
TGTGCCAGCAGCAAGGACAGTCCCGCGGGGGAGACCCAGTACTTC
>TRBV28|TRBD1|TRBJ1-1|.
CASCTWTGGAEAFF
TGTGCCAGCTGCACCTGGACAGGGGGCGCTGAAGCTTTCTTT
>TRBV7-9|TRBD2|TRBJ2-7|.
CASSSGTSGETPYEQYF
TGTGCCAGCAGTTCGGGGACTAGCGGGGAGACGCCCTACGAGCAGTACTTC
>TRBV13|TRBD2|TRBJ2-7|.
CASSLGGTSGRWGYEQYF
TGTGCCAGCAGCTTAGGCGGGACTAGCGGGCGATGGGGGTACGAGCAGTACTTC
>TRBV5-1|TRBD2|TRBJ2-1|.
CASSFSGRSNNEQFF
TGCGCCAGCAGCTTTAGCGGGAGATCGAACAATGAGCAGTTCTTC
>TRBV27|.|TRBJ2-2|.
CASSFFATANTGELFF
TGTGCCAGCAGTTTCTTTGCGACAGCGAACACCGGGGAGCTGTTTTTT
>TRBV2|.|TRBJ2-5|.
CASSVQETQYF
TGTGCCAGCAGTGTTCAGGAGACCCAGTACTTC
>TRBV11-1|.|TRBJ2-2|.
CASSYRVAGELFF
TGCGCCAGCAGCTACCGGGTCGCCGGGGAGCTGTTTTTT
>TRBV18|.|TRBJ2-5|.
CASSPPARETQYF
TGTGCCAGCTCACCACCCGCGAGGGAGACCCAGTACTTC
>TRBV28|TRBD2|TRBJ2-3|.
CASSFEWGGTDTQYF
TGTGCCAGCAGTTTTGAGTGGGGGGGGACAGATACGCAGTATTTT
>TRBV30|TRBD1|TRBJ1-1|once
CAWSVVGTGLNTEAFF
TGTGCCTGGAGTGTAGTGGGGACAGGGTTGAACACTGAAGCTTTCTTT
>TRBV10-1|.|TRBJ2-2|.
CASSESRSAGELFF
TGCGCCAGCAGTGAGTCGCGGAGCGCCGGGGAGCTGTTTTTT
>TRBV5-1|TRBD1|TRBJ2-5|.
CASSLETGRLETQYF
TGCGCCAGCAGCTTGGAGACAGGGCGGTTGGAGACCCAGTACTTC
>TRBV18|.|TRBJ1-3|.
CASSAGFSGNTIYF
TGTGCCAGCTCAGCAGGGTTTTCTGGAAACACCATATATTTT
>TRBV12-2|.|TRBJ1-1|.
CASRSTLRCAEAFF
TGTGCAAGTCGCTCGACACTCCGGTGCGCTGAAGCTTTCTTT
>TRBV28|.|TRBJ2-2|.
CASSLPPGELFF
TGTGCCAGCAGTTTACCCCCCGGGGAGCTGTTTTTT
>TRBV7-2|.|TRBJ2-3|.
CASSAAGRMRADTQYF
TGTGCCAGCAGCGCTGCCGGTCGGATGAGGGCAGATACGCAGTATTTT
>TRBV28|TRBD2|TRBJ2-1|.
CASSLGLAGRYNEQFF
TGTGCCAGCAGTTTGGGGCTAGCGGGTAGGTACAATGAGCAGTTCTTC